The rows below give T cell receptor beta chains drawn from one sample of a study of CD8 T cells in ankylosing spondylitis. One entry per CDR3 protein, called by TCRdb with MiXCR from the 5' RACE reads. The sample shows just under 550,000 distinct CDR3 sequences, roughly 12% of them seen only once. The sample was blood, either unsorted or a sorted T cell fraction (not recorded which). All receptors come from a male donor with ankylosing spondylitis. CDR3s include the opening cysteine and the closing phenylalanine or tryptophan. Each record gives: J gene, V gene, D gene, clone size, CDR3 protein, CDR3 DNA. A D gene is named only where the DNA matches it firmly. Only some rows state a clone size, as once, few, many or a class for expanded clones.

J: TRBJ2-5; V: TRBV5-1; D: NA; size: few; CDR3: CASSPSSLGSQETQYF; DNA: TGCGCCAGCAGCCCTTCGTCTCTCGGGTCACAAGAGACCCAGTACTTC
J: TRBJ2-5; V: TRBV2; D: TRBD1; size: NA; CDR3: CASSVSGTGGPETQYF; DNA: TGTGCCAGCAGTGTATCCGGGACAGGGGGCCCGGAGACCCAGTACTTC
J: TRBJ2-3; V: TRBV29-1; D: NA; size: many; CDR3: CSVALGGRGDTQYF; DNA: TGCAGCGTGGCCTTAGGCGGCAGGGGAGATACGCAGTATTTT
J: TRBJ2-1; V: TRBV24-1; D: TRBD2; size: NA; CDR3: CATSDPSGSGNEQFF; DNA: TGTGCCACCAGTGACCCTAGCGGGAGCGGAAATGAGCAGTTCTTC
J: TRBJ1-1; V: TRBV12-3/TRBV12-4; D: NA; size: NA; CDR3: CASSFRREGSTEAFF; DNA: TGTGCCAGCAGTTTCAGAAGGGAAGGTAGCACTGAAGCTTTCTTT
J: TRBJ2-3; V: TRBV20-1; D: TRBD2; size: NA; CDR3: CSARASGNTDTQYF; DNA: TGCAGTGCTAGGGCTAGCGGGAACACAGATACGCAGTATTTT
J: TRBJ2-2; V: TRBV24-1; D: NA; size: many; CDR3: CATSDPAKGGELFF; DNA: TGTGCCACCAGTGATCCCGCAAAGGGAGGGGAGCTGTTTTTT
J: TRBJ1-1; V: TRBV5-1; D: TRBD1; size: many; CDR3: CASSPLTGGNTEAFF; DNA: TGCGCCAGCAGCCCATTGACAGGGGGGAACACTGAAGCTTTCTTT
J: TRBJ2-7; V: TRBV5-1; D: TRBD1; size: few; CDR3: CASGPDRATYEQYF; DNA: TGCGCCAGCGGACCGGACAGGGCCACCTACGAGCAGTACTTC
J: TRBJ1-3; V: TRBV12-5; D: NA; size: NA; CDR3: CASAPGGSGNTIYF; DNA: TGTGCTAGTGCCCCGGGAGGCTCTGGAAACACCATATATTTT
J: TRBJ2-5; V: TRBV28; D: TRBD2; size: many; CDR3: CASSLLGLGGETQYF; DNA: TGTGCCAGCAGCCTTCTTGGACTAGGCGGGGAGACCCAGTACTTC
J: TRBJ2-1; V: TRBV9; D: NA; size: few; CDR3: CASSVLGEQTYNEQFF; DNA: TGTGCCAGCAGCGTGTTAGGGGAGCAAACCTACAATGAGCAGTTCTTC
J: TRBJ2-5; V: TRBV11-2; D: NA; size: NA; CDR3: CASSPGDIGQETQYF; DNA: TGTGCCAGCAGCCCCGGGGACATTGGACAAGAGACCCAGTACTTC
J: TRBJ1-6; V: TRBV3-1; D: NA; size: many; CDR3: CASSQGGFWGGNSPLHF; DNA: TGTGCCAGCAGCCAAGGGGGGTTTTGGGGTGGCAATTCACCCCTCCACTTT
J: TRBJ1-4; V: TRBV14; D: NA; size: few; CDR3: CASSQDFGVKSEKLFF; DNA: TGTGCCAGCAGCCAAGATTTCGGGGTTAAAAGTGAAAAACTGTTTTTT
J: TRBJ2-7; V: TRBV6-2/TRBV6-3; D: NA; size: few; CDR3: CASRRLNYEQYF; DNA: TGTGCCAGCAGACGCCTAAACTACGAGCAGTACTTC
J: TRBJ1-5; V: TRBV20-1; D: NA; size: few; CDR3: CSARDRQRGDQPQHF; DNA: TGCAGTGCTAGAGATCGACAGCGAGGGGATCAGCCCCAGCATTTT
J: TRBJ1-3; V: TRBV20-1; D: NA; size: few; CDR3: CSARDHRGDTIYF; DNA: TGCAGTGCTAGAGATCACCGGGGGGACACCATATATTTT
J: TRBJ2-7; V: TRBV5-1; D: NA; size: NA; CDR3: CASSLDPLARGEQYF; DNA: TGCGCCAGCAGCTTGGATCCCCTGGCTCGCGGCGAGCAGTACTTC
J: TRBJ2-5; V: TRBV6-1; D: NA; size: NA; CDR3: CATNRAQETQYF; DNA: TGTGCCACCAACCGGGCCCAAGAGACCCAGTACTTC
J: TRBJ2-1; V: TRBV5-1; D: TRBD2; size: many; CDR3: CASSLRAGNYNEQFF; DNA: TGCGCCAGCAGCCTAAGAGCGGGAAACTACAATGAGCAGTTCTTC
J: TRBJ1-2; V: TRBV3-1; D: NA; size: NA; CDR3: CASSQDIRGVYGYTF; DNA: TGTGCCAGCAGCCAAGATATTAGAGGGGTCTATGGCTACACCTTC